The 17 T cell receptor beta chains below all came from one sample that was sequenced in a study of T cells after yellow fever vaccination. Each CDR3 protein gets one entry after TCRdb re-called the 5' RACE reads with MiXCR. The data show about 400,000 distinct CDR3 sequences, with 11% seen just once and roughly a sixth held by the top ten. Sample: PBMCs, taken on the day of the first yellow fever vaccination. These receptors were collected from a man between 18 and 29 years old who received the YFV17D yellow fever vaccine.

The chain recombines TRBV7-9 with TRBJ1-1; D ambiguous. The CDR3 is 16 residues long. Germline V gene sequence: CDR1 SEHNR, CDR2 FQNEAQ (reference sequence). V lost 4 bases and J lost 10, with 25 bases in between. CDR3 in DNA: TGTGCCAGCAGCTCATCCACCGGGGTGGAGGGAAACTCAGCTTTCTTT. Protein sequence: CASSSSTGVEGNSAFF. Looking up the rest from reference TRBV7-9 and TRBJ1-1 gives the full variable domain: DTGVSQNPRHKITKRGQNVTFRCDPISEHNRLYWYRQTLGQGPEFLTYFQNEAQLEKSRLLSDRFSAERPKGSFSTLEIQRTEQGDSAMYLCASSSSTGVEGNSAFFGQGTRLTVV.

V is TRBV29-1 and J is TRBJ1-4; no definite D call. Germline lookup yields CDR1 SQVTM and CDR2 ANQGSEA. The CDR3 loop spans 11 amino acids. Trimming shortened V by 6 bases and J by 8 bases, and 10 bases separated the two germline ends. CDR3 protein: CSVHVGEKLFF. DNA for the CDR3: TGCAGCGTCCACGTAGGCGAAAAACTGTTTTTT. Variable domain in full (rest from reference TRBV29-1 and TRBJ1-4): SAVISQKPSRDICQRGTSLTIQCQVDSQVTMMFWYRQQPGQSLTLIATANQGSEATYESGFVIDKFPISRPNLTFSTLTVSNMSPEDSSIYLCSVHVGEKLFFGSGTQLSVL.

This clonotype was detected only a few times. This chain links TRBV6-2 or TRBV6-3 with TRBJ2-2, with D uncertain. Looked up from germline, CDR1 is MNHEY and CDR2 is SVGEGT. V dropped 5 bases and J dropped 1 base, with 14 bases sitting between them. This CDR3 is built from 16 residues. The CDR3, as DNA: TGTGCCAGCAGTCAAAGGACGGACGGGAACACCGGGGAGCTGTTTTTT. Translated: CASSQRTDGNTGELFF.

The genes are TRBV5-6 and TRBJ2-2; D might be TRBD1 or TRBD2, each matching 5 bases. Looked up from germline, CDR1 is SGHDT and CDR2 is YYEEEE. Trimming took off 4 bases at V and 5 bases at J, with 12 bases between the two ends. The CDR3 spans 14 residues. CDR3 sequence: CASSRGRPTGELFF. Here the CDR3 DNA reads TGTGCCAGCAGCCGGGGACGGCCAACCGGGGAGCTGTTTTTT.

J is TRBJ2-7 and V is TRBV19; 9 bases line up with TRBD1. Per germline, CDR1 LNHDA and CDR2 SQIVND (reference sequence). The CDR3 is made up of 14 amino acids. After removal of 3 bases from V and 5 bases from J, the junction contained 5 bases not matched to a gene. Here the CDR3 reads CASSMGQGLNEQYF. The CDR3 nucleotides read TGTGCCAGTAGTATGGGACAGGGTCTAAACGAGCAGTACTTC.

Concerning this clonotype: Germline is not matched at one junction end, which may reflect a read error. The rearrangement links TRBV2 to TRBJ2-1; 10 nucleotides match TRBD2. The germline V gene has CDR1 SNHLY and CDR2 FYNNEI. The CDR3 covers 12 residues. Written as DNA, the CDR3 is TGTGCCAGCAGTCGAGACCCGGGACTAGCGATCTTC. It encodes CASSRDPGLAIF.

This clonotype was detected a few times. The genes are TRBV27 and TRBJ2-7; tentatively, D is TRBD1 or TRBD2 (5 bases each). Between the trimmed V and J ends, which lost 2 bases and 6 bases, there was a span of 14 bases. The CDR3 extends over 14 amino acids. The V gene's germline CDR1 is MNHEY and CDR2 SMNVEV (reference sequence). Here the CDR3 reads CASSLGDAPLEQYF. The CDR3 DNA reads TGTGCCAGCAGTTTAGGGGACGCACCCCTCGAGCAGTACTTC.

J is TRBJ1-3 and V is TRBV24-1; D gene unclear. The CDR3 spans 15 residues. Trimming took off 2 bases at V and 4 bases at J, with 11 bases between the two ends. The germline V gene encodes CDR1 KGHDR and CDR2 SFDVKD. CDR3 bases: TGTGCCACCAGTGATTCCAAGGACGGAGGAAACACCATATATTTT. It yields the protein CATSDSKDGGNTIYF.

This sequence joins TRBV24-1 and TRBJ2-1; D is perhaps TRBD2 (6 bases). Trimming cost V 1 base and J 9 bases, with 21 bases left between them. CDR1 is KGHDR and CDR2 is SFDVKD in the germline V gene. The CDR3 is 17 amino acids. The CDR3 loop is CATSDLRRTTRASEQFF. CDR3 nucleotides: TGTGCCACCAGTGATTTACGCCGGACTACCCGGGCGAGTGAGCAGTTCTTC.

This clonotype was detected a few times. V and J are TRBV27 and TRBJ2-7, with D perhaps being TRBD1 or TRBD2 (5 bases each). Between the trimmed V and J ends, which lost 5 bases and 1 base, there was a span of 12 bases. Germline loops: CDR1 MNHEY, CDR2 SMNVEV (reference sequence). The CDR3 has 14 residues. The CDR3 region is CASSLYGASYEQYV. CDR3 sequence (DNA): TGTGCCAGCAGTCTTTACGGGGCTTCCTACGAGCAGTACGTC.

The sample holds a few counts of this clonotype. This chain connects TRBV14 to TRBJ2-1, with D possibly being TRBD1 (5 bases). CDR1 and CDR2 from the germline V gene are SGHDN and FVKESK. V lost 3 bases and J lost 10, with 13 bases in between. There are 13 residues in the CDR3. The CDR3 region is CASSQDQDIEQFF. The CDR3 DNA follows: TGTGCCAGCAGCCAGGATCAGGACATAGAGCAGTTCTTC.

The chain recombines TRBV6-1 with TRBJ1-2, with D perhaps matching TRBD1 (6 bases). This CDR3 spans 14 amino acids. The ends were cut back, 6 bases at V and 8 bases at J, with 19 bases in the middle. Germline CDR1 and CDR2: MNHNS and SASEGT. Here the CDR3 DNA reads TGTGCCAGCAGACGGGACACCCTCAGTGGGGGCTACACCTTC. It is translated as CASRRDTLSGGYTF.

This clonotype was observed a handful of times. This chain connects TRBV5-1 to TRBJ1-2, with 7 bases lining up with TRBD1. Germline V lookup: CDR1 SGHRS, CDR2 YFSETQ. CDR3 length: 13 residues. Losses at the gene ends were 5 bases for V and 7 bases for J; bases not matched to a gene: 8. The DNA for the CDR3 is TGCGCCAGCAGGGAGACAGGGTCTGGTGGCTACACCTTC. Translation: CASRETGSGGYTF.

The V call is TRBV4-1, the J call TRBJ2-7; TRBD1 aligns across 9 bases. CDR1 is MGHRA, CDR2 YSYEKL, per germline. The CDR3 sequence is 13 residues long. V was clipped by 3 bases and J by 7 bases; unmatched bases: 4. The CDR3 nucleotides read TGCGCCAGCAGCCAGGACAGGGGATTTGAGCAGTACGTC. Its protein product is CASSQDRGFEQYV.

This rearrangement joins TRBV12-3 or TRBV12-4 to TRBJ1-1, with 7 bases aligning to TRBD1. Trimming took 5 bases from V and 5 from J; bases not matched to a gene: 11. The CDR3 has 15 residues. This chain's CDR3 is CASSPPDRSLTEAFF. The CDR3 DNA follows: TGTGCCAGCAGTCCCCCGGACAGGTCCCTGACTGAAGCTTTCTTT.

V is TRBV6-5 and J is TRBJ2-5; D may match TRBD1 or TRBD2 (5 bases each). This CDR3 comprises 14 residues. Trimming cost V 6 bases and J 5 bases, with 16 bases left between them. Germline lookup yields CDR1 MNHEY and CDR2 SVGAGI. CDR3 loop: CASSPGVGRETQYF. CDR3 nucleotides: TGTGCCAGCAGCCCCGGGGTGGGGCGGGAGACCCAGTACTTC.

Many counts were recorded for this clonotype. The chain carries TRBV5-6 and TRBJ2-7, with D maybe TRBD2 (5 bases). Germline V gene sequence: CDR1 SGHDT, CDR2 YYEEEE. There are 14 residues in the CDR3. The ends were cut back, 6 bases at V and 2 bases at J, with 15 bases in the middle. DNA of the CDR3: TGTGCCAGCACCCAACACGGAGGAACCTACGAGCAGTACTTC. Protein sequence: CASTQHGGTYEQYF.